The T cell receptor beta chain described here comes from a study of Graves' ophthalmopathy and Graves' hyperthyroidism. Study details: Before any treatment, peripheral blood was taken at the initial diagnosis.

This clonotype was seen ten or more times. The study amplified TCR beta CDR3 regions using RNA transcripts. RT-PCR in the first round used HTBI primers; a second-round multiplex PCR followed. TCRdb re-called the multiplex PCR reads with MiXCR, one entry per CDR3 protein. Of 650,000 to 900,000 distinct CDR3 sequences in the sample, about 44% are singletons; the top ten hold approximately 43%. The sequenced material came from peripheral blood. The sequence derives from an adult man with Graves' ophthalmopathy.

The CDR3 spells CASSRTSGGGSYF. CDR3 DNA: TGTGCCAGCAGTCGGACTAGCGGGGGGGGTTCTTACTTC. V gene TRBV2 combines with J gene TRBJ2-5; TRBD2 aligns across 15 bases. Trimming cost V 5 bases and J 14 bases; bases outside gene matches: 6. Germline-derived CDR1 and CDR2 are SNHLY and FYNNEI. The CDR3 is 13 residues long.